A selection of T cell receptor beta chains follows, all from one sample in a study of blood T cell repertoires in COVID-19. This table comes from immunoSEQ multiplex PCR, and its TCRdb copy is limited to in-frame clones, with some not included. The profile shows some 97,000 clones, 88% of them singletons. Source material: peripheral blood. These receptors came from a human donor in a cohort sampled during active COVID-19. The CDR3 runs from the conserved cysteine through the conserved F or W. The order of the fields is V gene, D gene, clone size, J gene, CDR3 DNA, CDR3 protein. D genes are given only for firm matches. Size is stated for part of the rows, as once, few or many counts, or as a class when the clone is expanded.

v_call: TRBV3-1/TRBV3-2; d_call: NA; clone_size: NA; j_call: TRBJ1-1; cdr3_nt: TGTGCCAGCAGCCAATTTACAGGGAACACTGAAGCTTTCTTT; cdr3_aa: CASSQFTGNTEAFF
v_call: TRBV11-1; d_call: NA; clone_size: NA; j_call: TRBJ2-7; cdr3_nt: TGTGCCAGCGGACGGGACTCTCCCTACGAGCAGTACTTC; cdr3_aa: CASGRDSPYEQYF
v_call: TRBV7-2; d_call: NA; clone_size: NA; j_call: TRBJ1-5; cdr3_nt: TGTGCCAGCAGCAAAGGGACAACGGATCAGCCCCAGCATTTT; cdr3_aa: CASSKGTTDQPQHF
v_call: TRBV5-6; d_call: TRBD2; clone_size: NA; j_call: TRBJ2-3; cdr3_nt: TGTGCCAGCAGCTTGAAGCCGGGAGGGTTGACAGATACGCAGTATTTT; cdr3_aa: CASSLKPGGLTDTQYF
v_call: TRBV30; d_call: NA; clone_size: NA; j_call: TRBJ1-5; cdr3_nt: TGTGCCTGGAGTGTGCCCGGGGGGACCAATCAGCCCCAGCATTTT; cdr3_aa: CAWSVPGGTNQPQHF
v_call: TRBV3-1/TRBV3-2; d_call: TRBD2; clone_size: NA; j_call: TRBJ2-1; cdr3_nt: TGTGCCAGCACCGTGGGGGGGAGGAACAATGAGCAGTTCTTC; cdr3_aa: CASTVGGRNNEQFF
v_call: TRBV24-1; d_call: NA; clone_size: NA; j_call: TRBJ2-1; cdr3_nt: TGTGCCACCAGTGATTATCAGGGCGACGATGAGCAGTTCTTC; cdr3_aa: CATSDYQGDDEQFF
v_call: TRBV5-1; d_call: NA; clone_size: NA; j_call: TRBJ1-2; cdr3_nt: TGCGCCAGCAGCGTACAAAACTATGGCTACACCTTC; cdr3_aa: CASSVQNYGYTF
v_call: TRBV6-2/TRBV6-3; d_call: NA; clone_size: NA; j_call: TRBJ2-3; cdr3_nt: TGTGCCAGCAGCCACAGAAGCTTGACAGATACGCAGTATTTT; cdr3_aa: CASSHRSLTDTQYF
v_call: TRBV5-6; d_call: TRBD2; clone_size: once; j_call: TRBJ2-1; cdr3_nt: TGTGCCAGCAGCTTCCCGACTAGCGGGAGAATTAATGAGCAGTTCTTC; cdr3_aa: CASSFPTSGRINEQFF
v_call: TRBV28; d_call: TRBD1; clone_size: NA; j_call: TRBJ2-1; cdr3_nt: TGTGCCAGCAGTCTAGGGACAGCAGAGGACAATGAGCAGTTCTTC; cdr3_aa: CASSLGTAEDNEQFF
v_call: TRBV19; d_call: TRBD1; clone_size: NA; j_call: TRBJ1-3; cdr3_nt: TGTGCCAGTAGTATCGGAATTCCGGGACAGGGCGCTGCTGGAAACACCATATATTTT; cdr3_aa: CASSIGIPGQGAAGNTIYF
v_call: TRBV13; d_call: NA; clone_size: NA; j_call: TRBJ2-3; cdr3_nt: TGTGCCAGCAGCCCGACAGAGAGGCAGGATAGCACAGATACGCAGTATTTT; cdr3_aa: CASSPTERQDSTDTQYF
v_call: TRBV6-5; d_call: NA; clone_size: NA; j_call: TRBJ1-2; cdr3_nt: TGTGCCAGCAGTTACCAGGGTGACTATGGCTACACCTTC; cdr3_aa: CASSYQGDYGYTF
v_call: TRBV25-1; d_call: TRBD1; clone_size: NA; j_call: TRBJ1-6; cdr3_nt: TGTGCCAGCAGGTCCAGGGGGCAAGCTAATTCACCCCTCCACTTT; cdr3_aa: CASRSRGQANSPLHF
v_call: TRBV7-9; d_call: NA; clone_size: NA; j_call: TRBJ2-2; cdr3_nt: TGTGCCAGCAGCATTATCCTAGCGAACACCGAGGAGCTGTTTTTT; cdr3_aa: CASSIILANTEELFF
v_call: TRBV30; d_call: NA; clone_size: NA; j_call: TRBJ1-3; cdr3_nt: TGTGCCTGGTCTCCGGGAGGGGCTGGAAACACCATATATTTT; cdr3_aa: CAWSPGGAGNTIYF
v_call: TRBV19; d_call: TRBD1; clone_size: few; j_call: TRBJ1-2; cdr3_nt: TGTGCCAGTAGTATCCGGGACAGCGAACGCTACACCTTC; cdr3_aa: CASSIRDSERYTF
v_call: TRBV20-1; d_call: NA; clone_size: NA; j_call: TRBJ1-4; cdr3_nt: TGCAGTGCTAGTTCAGGGGCGAATGAAAAACTGTTTTTT; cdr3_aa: CSASSGANEKLFF
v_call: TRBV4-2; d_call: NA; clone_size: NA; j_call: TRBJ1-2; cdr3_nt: TGTGCCAGCAGCAAGCGACCGAGCTATGGCTACACCTTC; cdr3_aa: CASSKRPSYGYTF
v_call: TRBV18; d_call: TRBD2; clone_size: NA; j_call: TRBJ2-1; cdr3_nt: TGTGCCAGCTCACCCAATGTAGCGGGAGAATCTGAGCAGTTCTTC; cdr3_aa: CASSPNVAGESEQFF
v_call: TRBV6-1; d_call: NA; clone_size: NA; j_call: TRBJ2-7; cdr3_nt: TGTGCCAGCAGTGAAGAGCCAGGGGTTTACGAGCAGTACTTC; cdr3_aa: CASSEEPGVYEQYF
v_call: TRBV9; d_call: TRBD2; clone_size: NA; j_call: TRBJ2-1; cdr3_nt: TGTGCCAGCAGCTTCCTAGCGGGAGGCTCCTACAATGAGCAGTTCTTC; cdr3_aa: CASSFLAGGSYNEQFF
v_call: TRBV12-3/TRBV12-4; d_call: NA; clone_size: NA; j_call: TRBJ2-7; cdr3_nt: TGTGCCAGCAGTTTAACGGGTTCCTACGAGCAGTACTTC; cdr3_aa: CASSLTGSYEQYF
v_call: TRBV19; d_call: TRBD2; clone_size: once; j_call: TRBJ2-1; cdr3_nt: TGTGCCAGTAGTAGCGGGGGGGGATACAATGAGCAGTTCTTC; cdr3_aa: CASSSGGGYNEQFF
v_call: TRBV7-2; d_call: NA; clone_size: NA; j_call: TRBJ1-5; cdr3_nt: TGTGCCAGCAGCTTAGTGGGACACCATAGCAATCAGCCCCAGCATTTT; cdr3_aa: CASSLVGHHSNQPQHF
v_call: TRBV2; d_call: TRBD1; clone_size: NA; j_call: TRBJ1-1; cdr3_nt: TGTGCCAGCAGTGGAGGTTTTCTTGGACAGGGTTACGAAGCTTTCTTT; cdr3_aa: CASSGGFLGQGYEAFF
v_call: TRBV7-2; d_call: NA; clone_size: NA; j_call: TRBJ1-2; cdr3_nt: TGTGCCAGCAGCTTAGCTACGCGACAGGCTAACTATGGCTACACCTTC; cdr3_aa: CASSLATRQANYGYTF
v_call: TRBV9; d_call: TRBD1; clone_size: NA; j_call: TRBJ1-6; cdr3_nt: TGTGCCAGCACTCCGGGGACAGGTCCCTATAATTCACCCCTCCACTTT; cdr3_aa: CASTPGTGPYNSPLHF
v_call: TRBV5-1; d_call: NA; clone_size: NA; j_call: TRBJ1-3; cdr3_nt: TGCGCCAGCAGCTTGGTTGGAGACTCTGGAAACACCATATATTTT; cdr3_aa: CASSLVGDSGNTIYF
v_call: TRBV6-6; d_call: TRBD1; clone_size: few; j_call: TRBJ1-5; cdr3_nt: TGTGCCAGCAGTTACGGCGTACAGGGGCTCAATCAGCCCCAGCATTTT; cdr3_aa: CASSYGVQGLNQPQHF
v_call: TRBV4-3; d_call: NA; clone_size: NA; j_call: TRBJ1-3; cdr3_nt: TGCGCCAGCAGCCAATTCCCCGGAGGGGGAAACACCATATATTTT; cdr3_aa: CASSQFPGGGNTIYF
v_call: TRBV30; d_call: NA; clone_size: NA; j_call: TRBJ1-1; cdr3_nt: TGTGCCTGGAGTGAGAGGATTGAAGCTTTCTTT; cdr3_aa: CAWSERIEAFF
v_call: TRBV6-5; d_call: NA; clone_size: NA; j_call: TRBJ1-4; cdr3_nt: TGTGCCAGTGGGCACTCGGTGATACTGTTTTTT; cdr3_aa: CASGHSVILFF
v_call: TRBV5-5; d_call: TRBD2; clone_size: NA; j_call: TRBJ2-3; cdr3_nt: TGTGCCAGCAGTTACTTCGGACTAGCGGGAGGGATTAGCACAGATACGCAGTATTTT; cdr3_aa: CASSYFGLAGGISTDTQYF
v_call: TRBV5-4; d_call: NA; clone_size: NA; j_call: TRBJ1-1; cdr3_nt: TGTGCCAGCAGCTTGGCAGGGCGGGGGGACACTGAAGCTTTCTTT; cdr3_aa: CASSLAGRGDTEAFF
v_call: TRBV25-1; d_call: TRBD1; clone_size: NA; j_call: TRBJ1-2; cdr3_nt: TGTGCCAGCAGTCAGGGGGAAGGTGGCTACACCTTC; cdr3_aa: CASSQGEGGYTF
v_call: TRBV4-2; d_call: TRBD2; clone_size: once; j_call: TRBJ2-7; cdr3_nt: TGTGCCAGCAGCCAACTAGCGGGAGGAAGCTCCTACGAGCAGTACTTC; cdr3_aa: CASSQLAGGSSYEQYF
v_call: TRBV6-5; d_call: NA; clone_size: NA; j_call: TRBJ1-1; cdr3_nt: TGTGCCAGCAGTCCAGGAGGGACTGAAGCTTTCTTT; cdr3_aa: CASSPGGTEAFF
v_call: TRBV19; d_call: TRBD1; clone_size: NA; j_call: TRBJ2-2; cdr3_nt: TGTGCCAGTACTCTAAGGACAGGGGGCGCTGCCGGGGAGCTGTTTTTT; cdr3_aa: CASTLRTGGAAGELFF
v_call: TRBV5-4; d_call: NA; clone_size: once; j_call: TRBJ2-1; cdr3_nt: TGTGCCAGCAGCCCACGCGGGCAATTAAATGAGCAGTTCTTC; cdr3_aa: CASSPRGQLNEQFF
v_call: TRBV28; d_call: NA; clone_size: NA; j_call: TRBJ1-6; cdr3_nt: TGTGCCAGCAGTCTAACAGGGAGTCGATCCTATAATTCACCCCTCCACTTT; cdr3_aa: CASSLTGSRSYNSPLHF
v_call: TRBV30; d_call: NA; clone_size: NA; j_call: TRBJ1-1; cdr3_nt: TGTGCCTGGAATAGCCTCTACCGTCCCACTGAAGCTTTCTTT; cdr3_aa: CAWNSLYRPTEAFF
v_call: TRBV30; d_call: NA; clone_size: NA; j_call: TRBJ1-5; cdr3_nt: TGTGCCTGGAGTGTACAGGTGGGACAGCCCCAGCATTTT; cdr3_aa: CAWSVQVGQPQHF
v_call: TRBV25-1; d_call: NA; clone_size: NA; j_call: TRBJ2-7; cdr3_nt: TGTGCCAGCGTGCCGGATATGACTAGGGAGCAGTACTTC; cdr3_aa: CASVPDMTREQYF
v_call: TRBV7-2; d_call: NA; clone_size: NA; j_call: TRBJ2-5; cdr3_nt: TGTGCCAGCAGCTATGGAGGAGTTGGGGGGGAGACCCAGTACTTC; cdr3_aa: CASSYGGVGGETQYF
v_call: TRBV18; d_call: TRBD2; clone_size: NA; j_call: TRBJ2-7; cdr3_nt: TGTGCCAGCTCACCACCGAGTACTAGCGGGACCTACGAGCAGTACTTC; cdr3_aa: CASSPPSTSGTYEQYF
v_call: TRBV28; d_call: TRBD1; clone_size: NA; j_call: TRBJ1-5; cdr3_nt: TGTGCCAGCAGAAGACCCGGGACAGGGACCAATCAGCCCCAGCATTTT; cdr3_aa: CASRRPGTGTNQPQHF
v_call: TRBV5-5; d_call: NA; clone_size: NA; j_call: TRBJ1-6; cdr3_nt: TGTGCCAGCAGCCCACAACAGGGTAATAATTCACCCCTCCACTTT; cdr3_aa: CASSPQQGNNSPLHF